The clone carrying this TCR beta chain was recorded a few times. No antigen is known for it. This PCR relied on a set of 60 Vbeta primers and 13 Jbeta primers. Produced via immunoSEQ multiplex PCR; TCRdb's table is partial and in-frame only. The data show about 140,000 clones, with approximately 80% seen just once and around 2.4% held by the top ten. Per the germline V gene, CDR1 is MGHRA and CDR2 is YSYEKL. The CDR3 spans 15 residues. V was cut by 1 base and J by 5 bases, with 11 bases left in between. The source of the sample is a study of cytomegalovirus exposure and HLA in healthy donors. For the study at large: HLA-typed donors were the source of 86 million or so unique TCRs held in an early data release. Study-wide results and caveats: Previous analysis showed most TCR beta V segments were productive about 87% or about 30% of the time.

The receptor comes from a man aged 50 or older in good health and CMV-seronegative. The chain joins TRBV4-1 to TRBJ1-4; D is unresolved. Sequenced material: PBMCs. In DNA form, the CDR3 reads TGCGCCAGCAGCCAAGTGACCGACTGGAATGAAAAACTGTTTTTT. The encoded protein is CASSQVTDWNEKLFF.